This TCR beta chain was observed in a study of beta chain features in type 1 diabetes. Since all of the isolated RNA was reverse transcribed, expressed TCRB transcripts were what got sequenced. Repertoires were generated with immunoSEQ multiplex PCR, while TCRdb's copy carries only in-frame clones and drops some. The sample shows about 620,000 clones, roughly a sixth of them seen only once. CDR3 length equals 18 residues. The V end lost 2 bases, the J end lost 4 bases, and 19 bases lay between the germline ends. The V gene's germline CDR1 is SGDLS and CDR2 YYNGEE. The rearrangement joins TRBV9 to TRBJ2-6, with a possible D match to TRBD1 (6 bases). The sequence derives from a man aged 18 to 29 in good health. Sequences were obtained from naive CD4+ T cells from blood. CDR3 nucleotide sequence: TGTGCCAGCAGCGTGGGGCCTCAGGGGTCATCAGGGGCCAACGTCCTGACTTTC. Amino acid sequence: CASSVGPQGSSGANVLTF. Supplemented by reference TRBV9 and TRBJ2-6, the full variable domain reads DSGVTQTPKHLITATGQRVTLRCSPRSGDLSVYWYQQSLDQGLQFLIQYYNGEERAKGNILERFSAQQFPDLHSELNLSSLELGDSALYFCASSVGPQGSSGANVLTFGAGSRLTVL.